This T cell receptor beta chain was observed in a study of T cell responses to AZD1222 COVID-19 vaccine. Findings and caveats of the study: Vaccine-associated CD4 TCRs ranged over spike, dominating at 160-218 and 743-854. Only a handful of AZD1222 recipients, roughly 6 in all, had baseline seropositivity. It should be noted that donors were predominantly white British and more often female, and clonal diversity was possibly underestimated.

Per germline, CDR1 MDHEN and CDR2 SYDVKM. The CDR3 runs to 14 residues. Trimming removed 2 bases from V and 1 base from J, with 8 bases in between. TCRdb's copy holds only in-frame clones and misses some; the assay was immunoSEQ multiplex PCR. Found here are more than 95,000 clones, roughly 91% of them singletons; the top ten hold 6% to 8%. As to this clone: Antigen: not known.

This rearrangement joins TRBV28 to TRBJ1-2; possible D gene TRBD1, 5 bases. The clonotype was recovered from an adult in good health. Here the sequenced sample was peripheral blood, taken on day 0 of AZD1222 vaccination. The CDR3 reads CASSLQGINYGYTF. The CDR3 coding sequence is TGTGCCAGCAGTTTACAGGGAATTAACTATGGCTACACCTTC.